The next 2 T cell receptor beta chains were all read from a single sample in a study of T cells in Graves' hyperthyroidism and ophthalmopathy. Amplification yielded TCR beta CDR3 regions, with RNA transcripts as the source. RT-PCR in the first round (using the HTBI primer set) targeted the TCR CDR3. TCRdb recomputed calls from the multiplex PCR reads with MiXCR, one row per CDR3 protein. This table has about 380,000 distinct CDR3 sequences, less than 20% appearing once. The sequencing sample was made of blood. The source of these receptors is a man between 18 and 29 years old with Graves' ophthalmopathy.

This clonotype was seen at least ten times. The chain combines TRBV13 with TRBJ2-1; tentatively, D is TRBD2 (6 bases). CDR3 length: 13 residues. Per the germline V gene, CDR1 is PRHDT and CDR2 is FYEKMQ (reference sequence). The V gene lost 3 bases and the J gene lost 7 bases, with 10 bases spanning the gap. CDR3 coding DNA: TGTGCCAGCAGCTTCACGGGGGTTAATGAGCAGTTCTTC. Amino acid sequence: CASSFTGVNEQFF. The full variable domain, completed using reference TRBV13 and TRBJ2-1, is AAGVIQSPRHLIKEKRETATLKCYPIPRHDTVYWYQQGPGQDPQFLISFYEKMQSDKGSIPDRFSAQQFSDYHSELNMSSLELGDSALYFCASSFTGVNEQFFGPGTRLTVL.

The rearrangement links TRBV12-3 or TRBV12-4 to TRBJ2-7; D possibly matches TRBD1 or TRBD2 (6 bases each). The V end was cut by 4 bases, the J end by 5 bases, with 18 bases between. The CDR3 extends over 15 amino acids. The CDR3 nucleotides are TGTGCCAGCAGTTCCCCAGGGGCGGGGTATAACGAGCAGTACTTC. Its translation: CASSSPGAGYNEQYF.